The rows below give T cell receptor beta chains drawn from one sample of a study of cytomegalovirus exposure and HLA in healthy donors. The table came from immunoSEQ multiplex PCR; TCRdb's copy has only in-frame clones and leaves some out. This sample has 100,000 to 150,000 clones, with about 11% found just once. Sequencing input: PBMCs. Source of these receptors: a woman aged 18-29 years in good health and CMV-seropositive. Both conserved end residues are part of each CDR3. A D gene is named only where the DNA matches it firmly. Expanded clones are given a class, and other clones once, few, many or no size at all.

>TRBV11-3|TRBD2|TRBJ2-7|few
TGTGCCAGCAGCTTAGCGGGAGGGAACTACGAGCAGTACTTC
CASSLAGGNYEQYF
>TRBV30|.|TRBJ2-1|few
TGTGCCTGGAGTGTGCGGGGCATCTCCTACAATGAGCAGTTCTTC
CAWSVRGISYNEQFF
>TRBV5-4|.|TRBJ2-4|.
TGTGCCAGCAGCCCCCGCGGGCCAGCCAAAAACATTCAGTACTTC
CASSPRGPAKNIQYF
>TRBV15|.|TRBJ1-3|few
TGTGCCACCAGCAGAGGGGGCGGGAAGACTGGAAACACCATATATTTT
CATSRGGGKTGNTIYF
>TRBV9|TRBD2|TRBJ2-1|.
TGTGCCAGCAGCAGACTAGCGGGAGACTACAATGAGCAGTTCTTC
CASSRLAGDYNEQFF
>TRBV5-1|TRBD2|TRBJ2-1|.
TGCGCCAGTAGCTGGCTAGCGGGAGGTCTTAATGAGCAGTTCTTC
CASSWLAGGLNEQFF
>TRBV28|TRBD1|TRBJ2-7|.
TGTGCCAGCAGGTCCGGGACAGGGGGTTACGAGCAGTACTTC
CASRSGTGGYEQYF
>TRBV29-1|TRBD2|TRBJ2-1|.
TGCAGCGGAACTAGCGGGAGGGCCTCTGTCGGTGGTGAGCAGTTCTTC
CSGTSGRASVGGEQFF
>TRBV19|.|TRBJ2-2|few
TGTGCCAGTAGAATAAGGGGTCCCGGGGAGCTGTTTTTT
CASRIRGPGELFF
>TRBV27|TRBD1|TRBJ1-2|few
TGTGCCAGCAGTTTAGGGCAGGGGGCGGTCTATGGCTACACCTTC
CASSLGQGAVYGYTF
>TRBV5-1|.|TRBJ2-7|few
TGCGCCAGCAGCTTGGTGGTTAGCGGAGGTTACGAGCAGTACTTC
CASSLVVSGGYEQYF
>TRBV21-1|.|TRBJ2-7|.
TGTGCCAGCAGCAAACCCTGCACTAGCGGGAGACGCTACGAGCAGTACTTC
CASSKPCTSGRRYEQYF
>TRBV9|.|TRBJ2-2|few
TGTGCCAGCAGCGTAGCTCCACAGGCGAACACCGGGGAGCTGTTTTTT
CASSVAPQANTGELFF
>TRBV15|TRBD2|TRBJ2-4|.
TGTGCCACCAGCAGCGGGACTAGCTTTGGCAAAAACATTCAGTACTTC
CATSSGTSFGKNIQYF
>TRBV28|TRBD2|TRBJ2-2|.
TGTGCCAGCAGTCCCCAGCGGGAGGTACGGACCGGGGAGCTGTTTTTT
CASSPQREVRTGELFF
>TRBV6-1|.|TRBJ2-7|.
TGTGCCAGCAGTGAAGCGGGCGGGGGCTCTGGCGAGCAGTACTTC
CASSEAGGGSGEQYF
>TRBV7-2|.|TRBJ1-6|few
TGTGCCAGCAGCTCCCGGACGGGAAATAATTCACCCCTCCACTTT
CASSSRTGNNSPLHF
>TRBV10-3|.|TRBJ2-2|few
TGTGCCATCAGTGAGTACCTGCACGGCGGTAACACCGGGGAGCTGTTTTTT
CAISEYLHGGNTGELFF
>TRBV10-2|TRBD1|TRBJ1-2|few
TGCGCCAGCAGTGAGCAGGGGGCAGGCTATGGCTACACCTTC
CASSEQGAGYGYTF
>TRBV11-3|.|TRBJ2-5|.
TGTGCCAGCAGCCCCAGAGGGAGTGAGACCCAGTACTTC
CASSPRGSETQYF
>TRBV27|.|TRBJ2-7|few
TGTGCCAGCAGTTTAAACAGAAGGGGCGAGCAGTACTTC
CASSLNRRGEQYF
>TRBV11-2|TRBD1|TRBJ2-2|.
TGTGCCAGCAGCCGGACAGGGACTAACACCGGGGAGCTGTTTTTT
CASSRTGTNTGELFF
>TRBV28|.|TRBJ1-2|.
TGTGCCAGCAATTCAGGGTTAGGCTACACCTTC
CASNSGLGYTF
>TRBV20-1|.|TRBJ1-1|.
TGCAGTGCTAGAGACCATGAAGCTTTCTTT
CSARDHEAFF
>TRBV6-5|.|TRBJ1-1|medium-sized
TGTGCCAGCAGTCGCCACGGGTCGAACACTGAAGCTTTCTTT
CASSRHGSNTEAFF
>TRBV9|.|TRBJ1-2|few
TGTGCCAGCAACCCGCCCGATGGCCCAGGGGATGGCTACACCTTC
CASNPPDGPGDGYTF
>TRBV6-5|.|TRBJ1-1|few
TGTGCCAGCAGTTATCATTATCAGGGGTCTTACACTGAAGCTTTCTTT
CASSYHYQGSYTEAFF
>TRBV7-7|TRBD1|TRBJ2-5|.
TGTGCTAGCAGCCCTTCGACAGGGGCCGAGACCCAGTACTTC
CASSPSTGAETQYF
>TRBV6-4|.|TRBJ1-6|few
TGTGCCAGCAGTGTAACGGGGGATTCACCCCTCCACTTT
CASSVTGDSPLHF
>TRBV30|.|TRBJ1-5|.
TGTGCCTGGAGTCCCGTAAGCAATCAGCCCCAGCATTTT
CAWSPVSNQPQHF
>TRBV19|.|TRBJ2-2|.
TGTGCCAGTAGAGGAGAAGCCGTCGGGGAAACCGGGGAGCTGTTTTTT
CASRGEAVGETGELFF
>TRBV18|.|TRBJ1-5|.
TGTGCCAGCTCACCAGTGGCAGGGGTTGGCAATCAGCCCCAGCATTTT
CASSPVAGVGNQPQHF
>TRBV29-1|.|TRBJ2-1|.
TGCAGCGTTGAATCTCTGAGCGCCCGCTACAATGAGCAGTTCTTC
CSVESLSARYNEQFF
>TRBV10-1|TRBD2|TRBJ2-7|few
TGCGCCAGCAGCGTAGCGGGAGCGGAACGGGAGCAGTACTTC
CASSVAGAEREQYF
>TRBV6-1|TRBD1|TRBJ1-1|.
TGTGCCAGCAGTCCTGGTTCGACAGGGAGCACTGAAGCTTTCTTT
CASSPGSTGSTEAFF
>TRBV29-1|.|TRBJ2-1|.
TGCAGCGTTCTTAGCGGTGCCTACAATGAGCAGTTCTTC
CSVLSGAYNEQFF
>TRBV6-1|.|TRBJ1-5|few
TGTGCCAGCAGTGGTGGGACAACAAGAAACAATCAGCCCCAGCATTTT
CASSGGTTRNNQPQHF
>TRBV7-9|.|TRBJ2-7|.
TGTGCCAGCAGCTCCCGGAGCGTGTCGGCGGAGATCTACGAGCAGTACTTC
CASSSRSVSAEIYEQYF
>TRBV7-5|.|TRBJ2-6|few
TGTGTCAGAAGCTTAGATCCAGGCCCTTTTAGCTCTGGGGCCAACGTCCTGACTTTC
CVRSLDPGPFSSGANVLTF
>TRBV11-3|.|TRBJ2-1|.
TGTGCCTCCCAGGGCGCTAATGAGCAGTTCTTC
CASQGANEQFF
>TRBV5-1|.|TRBJ1-2|few
TGCGCCAGCAGCCCCTGGGACAACGTCAGTGGCTACACCTTC
CASSPWDNVSGYTF
>TRBV5-6|TRBD1|TRBJ2-1|.
TGTGCCAGCAGCTTAGGGGACAGAGCGTACAATGAGCAGTTCTTC
CASSLGDRAYNEQFF
>TRBV30|.|TRBJ1-1|few
TGTGCCTTCACGCGACTGTACACTGAAGCTTTCTTT
CAFTRLYTEAFF
>TRBV7-9|.|TRBJ2-3|.
TGTGCCAGCAGCTTAGCGGTCAGGGGCACAGATACGCAGTATTTT
CASSLAVRGTDTQYF
>TRBV10-1|TRBD1|TRBJ1-1|.
TGCGCCAGCAGTGCAGGGGGCGGGACTGAAGCTTTCTTT
CASSAGGGTEAFF
>TRBV29-1|.|TRBJ1-4|few
TGCAGCGGCAGGGAACCTAATGAAAAACTGTTTTTT
CSGREPNEKLFF
>TRBV7-9|.|TRBJ2-1|.
TGTGCCAGCAGCCGACACAGGGTCTCCTACAATGAGCAGTTCTTC
CASSRHRVSYNEQFF
>TRBV13|.|TRBJ2-3|.
TGTGCCAGCAGCTTAGGGAAAGGGGGGACAGCAAGCACAGATACGCAGTATTTT
CASSLGKGGTASTDTQYF